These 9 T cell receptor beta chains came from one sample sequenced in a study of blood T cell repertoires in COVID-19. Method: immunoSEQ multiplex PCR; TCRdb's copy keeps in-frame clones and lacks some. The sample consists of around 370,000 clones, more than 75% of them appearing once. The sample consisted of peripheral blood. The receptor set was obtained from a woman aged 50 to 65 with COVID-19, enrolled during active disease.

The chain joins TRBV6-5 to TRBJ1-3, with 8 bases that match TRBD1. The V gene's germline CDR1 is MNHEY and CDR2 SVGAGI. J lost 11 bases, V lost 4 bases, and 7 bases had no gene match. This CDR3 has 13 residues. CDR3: CASSLQGVGAIYF. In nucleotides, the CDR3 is TGTGCCAGCAGTTTACAGGGGGTAGGAGCCATATATTTT.

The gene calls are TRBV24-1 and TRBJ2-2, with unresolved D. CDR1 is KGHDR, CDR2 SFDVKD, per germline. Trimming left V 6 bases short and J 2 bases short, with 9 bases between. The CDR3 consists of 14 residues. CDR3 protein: CATSSLLNTGELFF. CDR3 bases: TGTGCCACCAGTAGCCTACTAAACACCGGGGAGCTGTTTTTT.

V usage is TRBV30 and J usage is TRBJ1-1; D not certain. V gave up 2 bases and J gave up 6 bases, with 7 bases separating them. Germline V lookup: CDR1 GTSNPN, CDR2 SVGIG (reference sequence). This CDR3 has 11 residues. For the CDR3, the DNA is TGTGCCTGGAGTCTTACATCTGAAGCTTTCTTT. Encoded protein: CAWSLTSEAFF.

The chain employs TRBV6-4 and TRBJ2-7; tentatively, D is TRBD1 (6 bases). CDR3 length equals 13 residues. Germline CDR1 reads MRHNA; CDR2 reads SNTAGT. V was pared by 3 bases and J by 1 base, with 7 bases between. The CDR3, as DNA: TGTGCCAGCAGTGAAGGGACATCCTACGAGCAGTACTTC. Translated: CASSEGTSYEQYF.

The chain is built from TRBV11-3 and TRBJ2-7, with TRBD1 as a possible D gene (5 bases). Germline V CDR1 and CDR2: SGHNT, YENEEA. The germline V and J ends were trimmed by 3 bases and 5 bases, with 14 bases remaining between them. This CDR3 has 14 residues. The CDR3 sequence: CASSFRQITHEQYF. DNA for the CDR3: TGTGCCAGCAGCTTCAGACAGATCACCCACGAGCAGTACTTC.

The CDR3 reads CATSGSGGSGYEQFF. The CDR3 region has the DNA TGTGCCACCAGTGGAAGCGGGGGGTCTGGGTATGAGCAGTTCTTC. The chain is built from TRBV24-1 and TRBJ2-1; 9 bases are a match to TRBD2. V dropped 5 bases and J dropped 8; count of bases not matched to a gene: 9. The CDR3 is made up of 15 amino acids. Germline V gene lookup returns CDR1 KGHDR and CDR2 SFDVKD.

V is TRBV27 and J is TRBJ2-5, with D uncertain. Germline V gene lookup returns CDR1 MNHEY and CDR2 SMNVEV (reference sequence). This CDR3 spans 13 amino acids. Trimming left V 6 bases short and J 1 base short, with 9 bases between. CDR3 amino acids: CASRSTGQETQYF. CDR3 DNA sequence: TGTGCCAGCAGGTCAACGGGCCAAGAGACCCAGTACTTC.

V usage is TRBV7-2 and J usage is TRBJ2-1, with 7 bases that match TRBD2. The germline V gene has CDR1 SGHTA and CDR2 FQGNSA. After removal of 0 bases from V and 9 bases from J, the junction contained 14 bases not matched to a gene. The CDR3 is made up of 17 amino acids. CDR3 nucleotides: TGTGCCAGCAGCTTAGCCGAGTACCGGCGGGAGTATGCTGAGCAGTTCTTC. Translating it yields CASSLAEYRREYAEQFF. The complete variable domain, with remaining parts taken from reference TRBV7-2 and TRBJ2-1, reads GAGVSQSPSNKVTEKGKDVELRCDPISGHTALYWYRQSLGQGLEFLIYFQGNSAPDKSGLPSDRFSAERTGGSVSTLTIQRTQQEDSAVYLCASSLAEYRREYAEQFFGPGTRLTVL.

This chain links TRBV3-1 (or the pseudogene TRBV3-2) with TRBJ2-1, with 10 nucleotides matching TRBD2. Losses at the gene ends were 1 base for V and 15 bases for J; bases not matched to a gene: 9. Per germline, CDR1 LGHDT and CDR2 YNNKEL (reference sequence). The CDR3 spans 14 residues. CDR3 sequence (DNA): TGTGCCAGCAGCCAAGCTAGCGGGAGCGGTGGTTGGTTCTTC. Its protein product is CASSQASGSGGWFF.